The 20 T cell receptor beta chains presented below share a single source sample, sequenced in a study of T-cell reconstitution after alpha-beta-depleted transplantation in children. TCRbeta library preparation incorporated unique molecular identifiers. TCRdb recomputed calls from the PCR reads with MiXCR, one row per CDR3 protein. The sample gives about 230,000 distinct CDR3 sequences, more than 10% of which show up once; roughly 2.8% is in the top ten. The material was PBMCs from the stem cell graft donor, obtained from the stem cell graft. These receptors were collected from a human donor who donated a stem cell graft to a child with acute lymphoblastic leukemia.

This clonotype has a count of ten or more. The chain couples TRBV12-3 or TRBV12-4 to TRBJ1-5, with D maybe TRBD1 (6 bases). The CDR3 loop spans 13 amino acids. The V and J ends lost 6 bases and 4 bases respectively, with 10 bases between them. CDR3 coding DNA: TGTGCCAGCAGCAAGGACAGTAATCAGCCCCAGCATTTT. This gives the protein CASSKDSNQPQHF.

This clonotype was found many times. The chain couples TRBV11-1 to TRBJ2-2; 9 bases match TRBD2. Germline CDR1 is SGHAT and CDR2 is FQDESV (reference sequence). The CDR3 length is 16 residues. After removal of 5 bases from V and 2 bases from J, the junction contained 6 bases not matched to a gene. CDR3: CASSKRLAGNTGELFF. CDR3 nucleotide sequence: TGTGCCAGCAGCAAGCGGCTAGCGGGAAACACCGGGGAGCTGTTTTTT. The full variable domain, with the rest looked up from reference TRBV11-1 and TRBJ2-2, is EAEVAQSPRYKITEKSQAVAFWCDPISGHATLYWYRQILGQGPELLVQFQDESVVDDSQLPKDRFSAERLKGVDSTLKIQPAELGDSAMYLCASSKRLAGNTGELFFGEGSRLTVL.

The rearrangement uses TRBV5-1 and TRBJ1-1; 10 bases fit TRBD1. This CDR3 spans 15 amino acids. The J segment lost 3 bases and the V segment lost 0 bases, leaving 2 bases of the junction unmatched. Germline V CDR1 and CDR2: SGHRS, YFSETQ. CDR3 DNA sequence: TGCGCCAGCAGCTTGGGACAGGGGGCGTACACTGAAGCTTTCTTT. Translation gives CASSLGQGAYTEAFF.

This clonotype was seen at least ten times. J is TRBJ2-5 and V is TRBV29-1; 8 bases agree with TRBD1. J was trimmed by 2 bases and V by 6 bases; bases with no gene match: 11. This CDR3 is 15 amino acids long. CDR1 and CDR2 (germline): SQVTM, ANQGSEA. Here the CDR3 DNA reads TGCAGCGTATTCCCTCCGGGACAGGAGCAAGAGACCCAGTACTTC. This encodes CSVFPPGQEQETQYF.

The V gene is TRBV11-2, the J gene TRBJ2-7, with a possible D match to TRBD1 (5 bases). Germline V CDR1 and CDR2: SGHAT, FQNNGV. CDR3 length equals 14 residues. The V end lost 0 bases, the J end lost 6 bases, and 12 bases lay between the germline ends. The CDR3 reads CASSLDPTAGEQYF. The CDR3 nucleotides are TGTGCCAGCAGCTTAGACCCGACAGCTGGCGAGCAGTACTTC. The full variable domain, its missing parts supplied by reference TRBV11-2 and TRBJ2-7, is EAGVAQSPRYKIIEKRQSVAFWCNPISGHATLYWYQQILGQGPKLLIQFQNNGVVDDSQLPKDRFSAERLKGVDSTLKIQPAKLEDSAVYLCASSLDPTAGEQYFGPGTRLTVT.

This clonotype was detected ten times or more. The chain is built from TRBV20-1 and TRBJ1-2, with D perhaps TRBD1 (5 bases). This CDR3 is built from 13 residues. The V end lost 1 base, the J end lost 7 bases, and 13 bases lay between the germline ends. CDR1 and CDR2 from the germline V gene are DFQATT and SNEGSKA (reference sequence). The chain's CDR3 is CSARVQGAGGYTF. CDR3 DNA: TGCAGTGCTAGAGTTCAGGGAGCGGGTGGCTACACCTTC.

The sample holds many counts of this clonotype. The chain couples TRBV6-2 or TRBV6-3 to TRBJ1-5; unclear D gene. Trimming removed 7 bases from V and 2 bases from J, with 15 bases in between. The germline V gene encodes CDR1 MNHEY and CDR2 SVGEGT. The CDR3 consists of 15 residues. CDR3 protein: CASTPKGRGNQPQHF. In DNA, the CDR3 is TGTGCCAGCACTCCGAAAGGGAGAGGCAATCAGCCCCAGCATTTT.

This clonotype was seen ten or more times. The chain combines TRBV10-3 with TRBJ1-6, with D uncertain. V was clipped by 6 bases and J by 5 bases, with 14 bases between them. This CDR3 region has 15 residues. Germline V lookup: CDR1 ENHRY, CDR2 SYGVKD. The CDR3 sequence: CAIRGRTENNSPLHF. The CDR3 region has the DNA TGTGCCATCAGAGGAAGGACGGAAAATAATTCACCCCTCCACTTT.

This clonotype was recorded a few times. The chain employs TRBV11-2 and TRBJ2-7, with D uncertain. Germline assignment: CDR1 SGHAT and CDR2 FQNNGV. V lost 5 bases to trimming and J lost 2 bases, with 13 bases between them. The CDR3 spans 14 residues. CDR3 loop: CASSPSPNTYEQYF. CDR3 nucleotide sequence: TGTGCCAGCAGCCCCTCTCCAAATACCTACGAGCAGTACTTC.

This clonotype was counted many times. The chain has TRBV7-9 and TRBJ1-3; no clear D. Deletions cut 8 bases from V and 0 bases from J, with 5 bases between. The CDR3 is made up of 12 amino acids. From germline, CDR1 is SEHNR and CDR2 FQNEAQ (reference sequence). The CDR3 loop reads CASQYSGNTIYF. CDR3 nucleotides: TGTGCCAGCCAGTACTCTGGAAACACCATATATTTT.

This clonotype has a count of ten or more. The genes are TRBV7-9 and TRBJ1-1; tentatively, D is TRBD1 (5 bases). This CDR3 spans 16 amino acids. Trimming stripped 5 bases from V and 2 bases from J, with 18 bases between. Germline loops: CDR1 SEHNR, CDR2 FQNEAQ (reference sequence). CDR3 bases: TGTGCCAGCAGCCTCCTTGGCGGGGGGTCCAACACTGAAGCTTTCTTT. Translated: CASSLLGGGSNTEAFF.

This clonotype was seen ten or more times. The CDR3 DNA reads as TGTGCCAGCAGTTTAGCGCACAGCGGTTTCTCCTACGAGCAGTACTTC. This gives the protein CASSLAHSGFSYEQYF. The J gene is TRBJ2-7, the V gene TRBV12-3 or TRBV12-4; maybe TRBD2 (5 bases). This CDR3 comprises 16 residues. Trimming left V 0 bases short and J 0 bases short, with 12 bases between.

This clonotype has more than one count but fewer than ten. V gene TRBV7-9 combines with J gene TRBJ1-1; 7 nucleotides match TRBD1. The CDR3 loop spans 14 amino acids. CDR1 and CDR2 from the germline V gene are SEHNR and FQNEAQ (reference sequence). V dropped 5 bases and J dropped 4; count of bases not matched to a gene: 7. In nucleotides, the CDR3 is TGTGCCAGCAGCCCGACAGGGAGGGTCACTGAAGCTTTCTTT. It codes for CASSPTGRVTEAFF.

This clonotype came up many times. V gene TRBV5-1 combines with J gene TRBJ1-4, with 10 positions matching TRBD1. CDR1 is SGHRS, CDR2 YFSETQ, per germline. CDR3 length equals 14 residues. V shed 4 bases, J shed 7 bases, and the junction held 4 bases outside the gene matches. CDR3 in DNA: TGCGCCAGCAGCCGGGACAGGGGCGGTGAAAAACTGTTTTTT. This sequence encodes CASSRDRGGEKLFF.

A few counts support this clonotype. The CDR3, as DNA: TGTGCCAGCAGCCCTGGACTAGGGCTTTACGAGCAGTACTTC. Translated: CASSPGLGLYEQYF. This chain links TRBV27 with TRBJ2-7, with 7 bases lining up with TRBD2. From germline, CDR1 is MNHEY and CDR2 SMNVEV (reference sequence). The CDR3 sequence is 14 residues long. Losses at the gene ends were 6 bases for V and 4 bases for J; bases not matched to a gene: 9.

This clonotype came up many times. The chain is built from TRBV25-1 and TRBJ2-7, with TRBD1 matching over 8 bases. The germline gives CDR1 MGHDK, CDR2 SYGVNS. J gave up 7 bases and V 8 bases, and 10 bases lay outside the gene matches. The CDR3 contains 13 residues. CDR3 bases: TGTGCCAGCCATTGGACAGGGTCCGGAGAGCAGTACTTC. This encodes CASHWTGSGEQYF.

Note on this clonotype: This clone may be a read error of a much larger clone one base away. As DNA, the CDR3 is TGCGCCAGCAGCTTGACACAGGGAGCTCATGGCTACACCTTC. Translating it yields CASSLTQGAHGYTF. The rearrangement uses TRBV5-1 and TRBJ1-2; D possibly corresponds to TRBD1 (6 bases). The CDR3 has 14 amino acids. Trimming left V 1 base short and J 6 bases short, with 13 bases between. Germline lookup yields CDR1 SGHRS and CDR2 YFSETQ.

This clonotype was counted at least ten times. V gene TRBV9 combines with J gene TRBJ2-5; no clear D gene. Germline values: CDR1 SGDLS, CDR2 YYNGEE. Trimming stripped 2 bases from V and 3 bases from J, with 20 bases between. This CDR3 has 17 amino acids. CDR3 sequence reads: CASSVVGFSRVEETQYF. The CDR3 nucleotides read TGTGCCAGCAGCGTTGTAGGCTTTTCTCGGGTTGAAGAGACCCAGTACTTC.

The table lists this clonotype with a few counts. This chain links TRBV6-1 with TRBJ1-5, with D perhaps matching TRBD1 (6 bases). Trimming cost V 4 bases and J 3 bases, with 13 bases left between them. The CDR3 runs to 15 residues. Germline CDR1 reads MNHNS; CDR2 reads SASEGT. As DNA, the CDR3 is TGTGCCAGCAGTGCATATGACAGGTACAATCAGCCCCAGCATTTT. Amino acids: CASSAYDRYNQPQHF.

This clonotype was seen at least ten times. The rearrangement links TRBV2 to TRBJ1-1; D is perhaps TRBD1 (5 bases). With 4 bases removed from V and 5 bases from J, the gap between germline ends came to 11 bases. Germline loops: CDR1 SNHLY, CDR2 FYNNEI. The CDR3 extends over 13 amino acids. As DNA, the CDR3 is TGTGCCAGCAGTGTGCAGGGAGAGACTGAAGCTTTCTTT. Amino acids: CASSVQGETEAFF. Full variable domain (outside the CDR3, taken from reference TRBV2 and TRBJ1-1): EPEVTQTPSHQVTQMGQEVILRCVPISNHLYFYWYRQILGQKVEFLVSFYNNEISEKSEIFDDQFSVERPDGSNFTLKIRSTKLEDSAMYFCASSVQGETEAFFGQGTRLTVV.